This entry lists 21 T cell receptor beta chains sequenced from one sample in a study of shared clonotypes between healthy human individuals. Assay: immunoSEQ multiplex PCR; the TCRdb copy retains only in-frame clones and omits some. The data contain hundreds of thousands of clones, around 79% of them seen just once; the ten biggest clones take up less than 11%. Sequenced material: memory CD4+ T cells sorted from blood. Subset of the sample: CD45RA-negative fraction. The receptors shown here come from a man aged 30 to 39 in good health.

This chain links TRBV6-1 with TRBJ1-2; 7 positions match TRBD1. The CDR3 has 14 residues. After removal of 6 bases from V and 7 bases from J, the junction contained 11 bases not matched to a gene. CDR1 and CDR2 (germline): MNHNS, SASEGT. CDR3 region: CASSRQGGLAGYTF. CDR3 nucleotides: TGTGCCAGCAGCCGACAGGGAGGTTTAGCTGGCTACACCTTC.

The chain links TRBV19 to TRBJ2-1; D gene ambiguous. The CDR3 extends over 14 amino acids. Trimming stripped 4 bases from V and 10 bases from J, with 17 bases between. Germline V CDR1 and CDR2: LNHDA, SQIVND (reference sequence). The CDR3 bases are TGTGCCAGTAGTACCCTCCCGGTAGTCAACGAGCAGTTCTTC. Translation: CASSTLPVVNEQFF. The whole variable domain, filled in from reference TRBV19 and TRBJ2-1, reads DGGITQSPKYLFRKEGQNVTLSCEQNLNHDAMYWYRQDPGQGLRLIYYSQIVNDFQKGDIAEGYSVSREKKESFPLTVTSAQKNPTAFYLCASSTLPVVNEQFFGPGTRLTVL.

The chain recombines TRBV29-1 with TRBJ2-3, with 7 bases aligning to TRBD1. V shed 7 bases, J shed 3 bases, and the junction held 7 bases outside the gene matches. Germline CDR1 SQVTM, CDR2 ANQGSEA. The CDR3 is 13 amino acids. The CDR3 spells CSAEGAGTDTQYF. CDR3 nucleotides: TGCAGCGCTGAGGGGGCTGGGACAGATACGCAGTATTTT.

The chain carries TRBV7-9 and TRBJ1-1, with 9 nucleotides matching TRBD1. The CDR3 is made up of 15 amino acids. The trim removed 5 bases at V and 4 bases at J, leaving 8 bases unmatched. CDR1 and CDR2 from the germline V gene are SEHNR and FQNEAQ (reference sequence). CDR3 loop: CASSILQGAGTEAFF. As DNA, the CDR3 is TGTGCCAGCAGCATCTTACAGGGGGCCGGCACTGAAGCTTTCTTT. Based on the CDR3 plus reference TRBV7-9 and TRBJ1-1, the full variable domain is DTGVSQNPRHKITKRGQNVTFRCDPISEHNRLYWYRQTLGQGPEFLTYFQNEAQLEKSRLLSDRFSAERPKGSFSTLEIQRTEQGDSAMYLCASSILQGAGTEAFFGQGTRLTVV.

CDR3 in amino acids: CASSSFTLNTEAFF. CDR3 in DNA: TGTGCCAGCAGTTCCTTCACATTGAACACTGAAGCTTTCTTT. The chain has TRBV6-6 and TRBJ1-1; D ambiguous. Germline V gene data show CDR1 as MNHNY and CDR2 as SVGAGI (reference sequence). The CDR3 is 14 residues long. V was shortened by 4 bases and J by 0 bases, with 9 bases between the two germline ends.

CDR3 residues: CASSFPRARAEAFF. The CDR3 region has the DNA TGTGCCAGCAGCTTCCCGCGGGCCCGCGCTGAAGCTTTCTTT. The genes are TRBV7-2 and TRBJ1-1; D is undetermined. The V end lost 3 bases, the J end lost 6 bases, and 14 bases lay between the germline ends. The CDR3 is made up of 14 amino acids. Looked up from germline, CDR1 is SGHTA and CDR2 is FQGNSA.

In this sample, this clone turned up a few times. The genes are TRBV19 and TRBJ2-1; TRBD1 matches at 9 bases. The CDR3 is 15 residues long. The germline CDR1 and CDR2 sequences are LNHDA and SQIVND (reference sequence). V dropped 4 bases and J dropped 5; count of bases not matched to a gene: 6. The DNA of the CDR3 is TGTGCCAGTAGTAAGCGGACAGGGGATAACAATGAGCAGTTCTTC. Encoded protein: CASSKRTGDNNEQFF.

This chain uses TRBV9 with TRBJ2-1, with 10 positions matching TRBD2. The CDR3 totals 15 residues. J was trimmed by 3 bases and V by 4 bases; bases with no gene match: 4. Germline V gene data show CDR1 as SGDLS and CDR2 as YYNGEE. The CDR3 loop reads CASSPLAGDYNEQFF. CDR3 DNA sequence: TGTGCCAGCAGCCCTCTAGCGGGGGACTACAATGAGCAGTTCTTC.

The rearrangement uses TRBV7-9 and TRBJ1-1; the match to TRBD1 covers 7 bases. The V segment lost 2 bases and the J segment 1 base; nucleotides outside the gene matches: 1. The CDR3 runs to 14 residues. CDR1 and CDR2 from the germline V gene are SEHNR and FQNEAQ (reference sequence). This CDR3 reads CASSLTGENTEAFF. CDR3 bases: TGTGCCAGCAGCTTAACAGGGGAGAACACTGAAGCTTTCTTT.

The V call is TRBV11-2, the J call TRBJ1-4, with a possible D match to TRBD1 (6 bases). Trimming took off 4 bases at V and 8 bases at J, with 14 bases between the two ends. This CDR3 has 14 residues. Germline CDR1 SGHAT, CDR2 FQNNGV. This CDR3 is CASSSRTGYEKLFF. DNA of the CDR3: TGTGCCAGCAGCTCTCGAACAGGGTACGAAAAACTGTTTTTT.

The chain combines TRBV14 with TRBJ2-5; D gene unclear. The CDR3 contains 15 residues. Trimming cost V 4 bases and J 4 bases, with 16 bases left between them. Germline V gene lookup returns CDR1 SGHDN and CDR2 FVKESK. The CDR3: CASSPGRELPETQYF. CDR3 nucleotide sequence: TGTGCCAGCAGCCCCGGACGCGAACTCCCAGAGACCCAGTACTTC. The whole variable domain, remainder taken from reference TRBV14 and TRBJ2-5, is EAGVTQFPSHSVIEKGQTVTLRCDPISGHDNLYWYRRVMGKEIKFLLHFVKESKQDESGMPNNRFLAERTGGTYSTLKVQPAELEDSGVYFCASSPGRELPETQYFGPGTRLLVL.

The chain employs TRBV5-1 and TRBJ2-1; 7 bases match TRBD2. The CDR3 consists of 12 residues. The V and J ends lost 3 bases and 12 bases, in that order; junction bases with no gene match: 6. Germline V lookup: CDR1 SGHRS, CDR2 YFSETQ. CDR3 in amino acids: CASSYERDRQFF. Here the CDR3 DNA reads TGCGCCAGCAGCTACGAGCGGGATAGGCAGTTCTTC.

This clone was detected only a few times. This rearrangement joins TRBV2 to TRBJ1-1, with D possibly TRBD1 on 5 matching bases. Germline CDR1 SNHLY, CDR2 FYNNEI. V lost 11 bases and J 2 bases, leaving 15 bases between the germline ends. The CDR3 has 13 amino acids. CDR3 coding DNA: TGTGCCTGCCTCTCGGGGGAAAACACTGAAGCTTTCTTT. This encodes CACLSGENTEAFF.

The V and J genes are TRBV7-8 and TRBJ1-3, with D hard to call. CDR1 and CDR2 (germline): SGHVS, FQNEAQ. V lost 5 bases and J 0 bases, leaving 11 bases between the germline ends. The CDR3 has 15 amino acids. CDR3 residues: CASSPVRISGNTIYF. DNA for the CDR3: TGTGCCAGCAGCCCGGTCCGGATCTCTGGAAACACCATATATTTT.

The DNA of the CDR3 is TGCGCCAGCAGCTCGGGGGGCGCGCAATCCTACGAGCAGTACTTC. Amino acids: CASSSGGAQSYEQYF. The genes are TRBV5-1 and TRBJ2-7; D is possibly TRBD2 (7 bases). V gave up 3 bases and J gave up 1 base, with 14 bases separating them. Germline CDR1 reads SGHRS; CDR2 reads YFSETQ. CDR3 length: 15 residues.

This chain connects TRBV13 to TRBJ2-2; 10 bases are a match to TRBD2. J lost 6 bases, V lost 6 bases, and 16 bases had no gene match. CDR1 is PRHDT, CDR2 FYEKMQ, per germline (reference sequence). This CDR3 has 18 amino acids. DNA of the CDR3: TGTGCCAGCAGTCTACCCGGGGTAGCGGGAGGAATGTCCGGGGAGCTGTTTTTT. Translation gives CASSLPGVAGGMSGELFF.

This clone was observed once. The chain recombines TRBV2 with TRBJ2-1, with D maybe TRBD1 (7 bases). CDR3 length: 14 amino acids. The ends were cut back, 4 bases at V and 4 bases at J, with 11 bases in the middle. Germline assignment: CDR1 SNHLY and CDR2 FYNNEI. The CDR3, as DNA: TGTGCCAGCAGTGCGCAGGGGGGATACAATGAGCAGTTCTTC. Protein product: CASSAQGGYNEQFF.

The rearrangement joins TRBV2 to TRBJ1-1; D is uncertain. This CDR3 contains 13 residues. V was cut by 6 bases and J by 1 base, with 9 bases left in between. Germline CDR1 reads SNHLY; CDR2 reads FYNNEI. The CDR3 DNA reads TGTGCCAGCAGCTATCAAGGGAACACTGAAGCTTTCTTT. It translates to CASSYQGNTEAFF.

This clone was seen repeatedly, ten times or more. CDR3 in amino acids: CASSHAPGSVGYGYTF. DNA for the CDR3: TGCGCCAGCAGCCATGCCCCGGGTAGTGTTGGGTATGGCTACACCTTC. The rearrangement uses TRBV4-3 and TRBJ1-2; no clear D gene. The CDR3 has 16 amino acids. V was clipped by 3 bases and J by 5 bases, with 19 bases between them. Germline V gives CDR1 LGHNA, CDR2 YSLEER.

The V and J genes are TRBV7-2 and TRBJ2-1; 9 bases agree with TRBD2. The CDR3 runs 15 residues. Trimming cost V 5 bases and J 2 bases; bases outside gene matches: 4. Germline CDR1 reads SGHTA; CDR2 reads FQGNSA. The DNA of the CDR3 is TGTGCCAGCAGCGTATCTAGCGGGGCCTACAATGAGCAGTTCTTC. It is translated as CASSVSSGAYNEQFF. Combining the CDR3 with reference TRBV7-2 and TRBJ2-1 gives the whole variable domain GAGVSQSPSNKVTEKGKDVELRCDPISGHTALYWYRQSLGQGLEFLIYFQGNSAPDKSGLPSDRFSAERTGGSVSTLTIQRTQQEDSAVYLCASSVSSGAYNEQFFGPGTRLTVL.

The genes are TRBV19 and TRBJ2-1, with D perhaps matching TRBD2 (6 bases). This CDR3 is built from 14 residues. Trimming stripped 9 bases from V and 7 bases from J, with 19 bases between. The germline V gene encodes CDR1 LNHDA and CDR2 SQIVND (reference sequence). The CDR3 DNA follows: TGTGCCAGCCAGGTGGACCCCCGGGGGAATGAGCAGTTCTTC. Amino acid sequence: CASQVDPRGNEQFF.